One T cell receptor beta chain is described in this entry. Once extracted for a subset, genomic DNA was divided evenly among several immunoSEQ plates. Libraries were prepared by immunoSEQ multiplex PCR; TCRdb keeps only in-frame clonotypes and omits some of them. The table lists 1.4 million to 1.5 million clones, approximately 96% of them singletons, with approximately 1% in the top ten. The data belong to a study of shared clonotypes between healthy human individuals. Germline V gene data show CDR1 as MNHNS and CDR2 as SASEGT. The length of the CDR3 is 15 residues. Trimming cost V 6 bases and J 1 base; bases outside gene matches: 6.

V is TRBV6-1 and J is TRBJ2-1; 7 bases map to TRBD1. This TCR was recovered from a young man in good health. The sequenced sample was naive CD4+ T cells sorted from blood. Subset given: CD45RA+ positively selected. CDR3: CASRETGDSYNEQFF. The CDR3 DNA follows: TGTGCCAGCAGAGAAACAGGGGATTCCTACAATGAGCAGTTCTTC.